The rows below give T cell receptor beta chains drawn from one sample of a study of blood T cells in healthy people across ages. From the 5' RACE reads, TCRdb called clonotypes with MiXCR, one entry per CDR3 protein. Altogether roughly 500,000 distinct CDR3 sequences are present, 20% to 30% being singletons, with the ten largest covering approximately 10%. The sample also formed part of further work on T cells of mothers and their children.

Specimen: blood. Receptors originate from a boy between 10 and 17 years old in good health. The CDR3 runs from the conserved cysteine through the conserved F or W. D genes are given only for firm matches. Expanded clones are given a class, and other clones once, few, many or no size at all.

>few|TRBD2|TRBJ2-3|TRBV9
CASSASGRVDTQYF
TGTGCCAGCAGCGCAAGCGGGAGGGTCGATACGCAGTATTTT
>-|TRBD1|TRBJ2-1|TRBV7-2
CASSRSFAGQGLYNEQFF
TGTGCCAGCAGCCGATCGTTCGCGGGACAGGGCCTATACAATGAGCAGTTCTTC
>few|-|TRBJ2-2|TRBV12-3/TRBV12-4
CASSPVPRGRTGELFF
TGTGCCAGCAGCCCCGTCCCGCGGGGCCGCACCGGGGAGCTGTTTTTT
>-|TRBD1|TRBJ2-3|TRBV27
CASSFLPTGSTDTQYF
TGTGCCAGCAGTTTTCTCCCGACAGGGAGCACAGATACGCAGTATTTT
>few|-|TRBJ2-7|TRBV5-1
CASSLDPVSYEQYF
TGCGCCAGCAGCTTGGATCCAGTATCCTACGAGCAGTACTTC
>-|-|TRBJ1-1|TRBV18
CASSPPAGNLNTEAFF
TGTGCCAGCTCACCACCGGCAGGGAATCTAAACACTGAAGCTTTCTTT
>-|-|TRBJ2-7|TRBV29-1
CSVAIVNLPYEQYF
TGCAGCGTTGCAATAGTGAACCTACCTTACGAGCAGTACTTC
>-|-|TRBJ2-3|TRBV28
CASRGGSTDTQYF
TGTGCCAGCAGGGGTGGTAGCACAGATACGCAGTATTTT
>-|-|TRBJ1-1|TRBV5-1
CASSFGAIQRGPEAFF
TGCGCCAGCAGTTTTGGAGCCATCCAGAGGGGCCCTGAAGCTTTCTTT
>-|-|TRBJ1-3|TRBV6-6
CASGGSSGNTIYF
TGTGCCAGCGGGGGGAGCTCTGGAAACACCATATATTTT
>-|-|TRBJ2-5|TRBV12-3/TRBV12-4
CAGKECQETQYF
TGTGCCGGAAAGGAATGTCAAGAGACCCAGTACTTC
>many|TRBD2|TRBJ2-5|TRBV6-2/TRBV6-3
CASTGLAARETQYF
TGTGCCAGCACCGGACTAGCGGCACGAGAGACCCAGTACTTC
>many|-|TRBJ2-6|TRBV5-1
CASSHRAPGANVLTF
TGCGCCAGCAGCCACAGGGCTCCTGGGGCCAACGTCCTGACTTTC
>few|-|TRBJ2-7|TRBV6-5
CASSIQGQGVSYEQYF
TGTGCCAGCAGCATCCAAGGGCAGGGTGTCTCCTACGAGCAGTACTTC
>-|TRBD1|TRBJ2-7|TRBV5-1
CASSFTDRGDEQYF
TGCGCCAGCAGCTTTACGGACAGGGGCGACGAGCAGTACTTC
>few|-|TRBJ1-3|TRBV20-1
CSAGPAGEGNTIYF
TGCAGTGCGGGTCCCGCGGGGGAAGGAAACACCATATATTTT
>-|-|TRBJ1-5|TRBV7-2
CASSQAGGQVNQPQHF
TGTGCCAGCAGCCAGGCTGGAGGGCAGGTCAATCAGCCCCAGCATTTT
>many|-|TRBJ2-5|TRBV18
CASSQGLEETQYF
TGTGCCAGCTCGCAAGGTTTGGAGGAGACCCAGTACTTC
>-|-|TRBJ2-1|TRBV5-1
CASSSRTDNYNEQFF
TGCGCCAGCAGCTCGAGGACGGATAATTACAATGAGCAGTTCTTC
>-|-|TRBJ2-1|TRBV28
CASSLFGRDNEQFF
TGTGCCAGCAGTTTATTTGGTAGGGACAATGAGCAGTTCTTC
>few|TRBD1|TRBJ2-4|TRBV20-1
CSAREGTGDTNIQYF
TGCAGTGCTAGAGAAGGGACAGGGGATACAAACATTCAGTACTTC
>-|-|TRBJ2-1|TRBV11-2
CASSPPLKSEQFF
TGTGCCAGCAGCCCCCCACTCAAATCTGAGCAGTTCTTC
>few|TRBD1|TRBJ2-2|TRBV3-1
CASSPRTGTGELFF
TGTGCCAGCAGCCCAAGGACAGGGACCGGGGAGCTGTTTTTT
>-|TRBD2|TRBJ2-1|TRBV7-9
CASSLTVTSAYNEQFF
TGTGCCAGCAGCTTAACTGTGACTAGCGCCTACAATGAGCAGTTCTTC
>many|-|TRBJ2-7|TRBV21-1
CASSKAGQGSHEQYF
TGTGCCAGCAGCAAAGCCGGACAGGGGTCCCACGAGCAGTACTTC
>-|-|TRBJ2-3|TRBV6-2/TRBV6-3
CASSWQRTDTQYF
TGTGCCAGCAGTTGGCAGCGCACAGATACGCAGTATTTT
>-|TRBD2|TRBJ2-7|TRBV7-2
CASSLAGGNYEQYF
TGTGCCAGCAGCCTAGCGGGGGGGAATTACGAGCAGTACTTC
>-|-|TRBJ1-6|TRBV5-6
CASSPDALNSPLHF
TGTGCCAGCAGTCCGGACGCCCTTAATTCACCCCTCCACTTT
>few|-|TRBJ2-7|TRBV27
CASSTGSSYEQYF
TGTGCCAGCAGTACAGGGAGCTCCTACGAGCAGTACTTC